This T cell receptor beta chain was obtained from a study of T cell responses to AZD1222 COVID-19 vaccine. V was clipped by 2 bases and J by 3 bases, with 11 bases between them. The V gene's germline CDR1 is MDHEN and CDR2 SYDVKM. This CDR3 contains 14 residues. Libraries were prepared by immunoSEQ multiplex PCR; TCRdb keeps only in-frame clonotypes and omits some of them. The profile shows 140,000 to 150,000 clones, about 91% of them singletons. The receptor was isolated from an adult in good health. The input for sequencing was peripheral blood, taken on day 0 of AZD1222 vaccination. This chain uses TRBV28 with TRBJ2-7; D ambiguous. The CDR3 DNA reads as TGTGCCAGCAGTTTACCCGACACATACTACGAGCAGTACTTC. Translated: CASSLPDTYYEQYF.